Listed below are T cell receptor beta chains from one sample, sequenced in a study of T cells in Graves' hyperthyroidism and ophthalmopathy. MiXCR, run by TCRdb on the multiplex PCR reads, gives a single entry per CDR3 protein. Seen here are about 400,000 distinct CDR3 sequences, roughly 25% observed once, and the top ten hold less than 75%. Sequenced input: blood. Receptors were obtained from a middle-aged man with Graves' hyperthyroidism. CDR3s include the opening cysteine and the closing phenylalanine or tryptophan. A D gene is named only where the DNA matches it firmly. Clone sizes are given selectively: once, few, many, or a class where the clone is expanded.

CDR3 DNA: TGTGCCAGCAGGCCATATAGTAGCGGGACGGAGACCCAGTACTTC; CDR3 protein: CASRPYSSGTETQYF; J gene: TRBJ2-5; clone size: NA; D gene: TRBD2; V gene: TRBV6-1
CDR3 DNA: TGTGCCAGCAGTTCCAGACTAGCGGGTGGAACTAGCACAGATACGCAGTATTTT; CDR3 protein: CASSSRLAGGTSTDTQYF; J gene: TRBJ2-3; clone size: NA; D gene: TRBD2; V gene: TRBV27
CDR3 DNA: TGTGCCAGCAGCCAGACAGTGAACACTGAAGCTTTCTTT; CDR3 protein: CASSQTVNTEAFF; J gene: TRBJ1-1; clone size: many; D gene: NA; V gene: TRBV6-1
CDR3 DNA: TGCAGCGTTTACGGCGGGGGCACAGATACGCAGTATTTT; CDR3 protein: CSVYGGGTDTQYF; J gene: TRBJ2-3; clone size: once; D gene: NA; V gene: TRBV29-1
CDR3 DNA: TGTGCCAGCAGCTTAGGGGACATTGGGACTAGCGTTCTCCAAGAGACCCAGTACTTC; CDR3 protein: CASSLGDIGTSVLQETQYF; J gene: TRBJ2-5; clone size: NA; D gene: TRBD2; V gene: TRBV11-2
CDR3 DNA: TGTGCCAGCAGTCAGACAGGGCTTAGAGAAAAACTGTTTTTT; CDR3 protein: CASSQTGLREKLFF; J gene: TRBJ1-4; clone size: NA; D gene: TRBD1; V gene: TRBV12-3/TRBV12-4
CDR3 DNA: TGCAGTGCTAGAGATAGGTATGTGAACACTGAAGCTTTCTTT; CDR3 protein: CSARDRYVNTEAFF; J gene: TRBJ1-1; clone size: NA; D gene: NA; V gene: TRBV20-1
CDR3 DNA: TGTGCCAGCAGCCGGGACTACCCCACCGGGGAGCTGTTTTTT; CDR3 protein: CASSRDYPTGELFF; J gene: TRBJ2-2; clone size: few; D gene: TRBD2; V gene: TRBV6-1
CDR3 DNA: TGTGCCAGCAGTGAACCAGGGACGCCCCAGCATTTT; CDR3 protein: CASSEPGTPQHF; J gene: TRBJ1-5; clone size: few; D gene: NA; V gene: TRBV2
CDR3 DNA: TGTGCCAGCAGCCCCACAGGGGTTGGCACCTACAATGAGCAGTTCTTC; CDR3 protein: CASSPTGVGTYNEQFF; J gene: TRBJ2-1; clone size: NA; D gene: TRBD1; V gene: TRBV7-9
CDR3 DNA: TGTGCCAGCTCACCTCCACTGCCCGGGGCCAACGTCCTGACTTTC; CDR3 protein: CASSPPLPGANVLTF; J gene: TRBJ2-6; clone size: NA; D gene: NA; V gene: TRBV18
CDR3 DNA: TGTGCCAGCAGCTTATTGGGTTATGGCGGGGAGCTGTTTTTT; CDR3 protein: CASSLLGYGGELFF; J gene: TRBJ2-2; clone size: few; D gene: NA; V gene: TRBV7-2
CDR3 DNA: TGTGCCAGCAGCACCCAAGGGACAGGTCCCGAGCAGTACTTC; CDR3 protein: CASSTQGTGPEQYF; J gene: TRBJ2-7; clone size: many; D gene: TRBD1; V gene: TRBV7-2
CDR3 DNA: TGTGCCAGCAGTTTACGGTTGGGGCTAGCCAAAAACATTCAGTACTTC; CDR3 protein: CASSLRLGLAKNIQYF; J gene: TRBJ2-4; clone size: few; D gene: NA; V gene: TRBV27
CDR3 DNA: TGTGCCAGCAGTGAAAGTTCGGGGAATTCACCCCTCCACTTT; CDR3 protein: CASSESSGNSPLHF; J gene: TRBJ1-6; clone size: few; D gene: NA; V gene: TRBV6-1
CDR3 DNA: TGTGCCAGCAGCCAGGACCTAGGCCTTCAGTACTTC; CDR3 protein: CASSQDLGLQYF; J gene: TRBJ2-4; clone size: NA; D gene: NA; V gene: TRBV11-1
CDR3 DNA: TGCAGTGCTTCACAAAACACCGGGGAGCTGTTTTTT; CDR3 protein: CSASQNTGELFF; J gene: TRBJ2-2; clone size: many; D gene: NA; V gene: TRBV20-1
CDR3 DNA: TGTGCCACCACCCGGGGCAAGAACACCGGGGAGCTGTTTTTT; CDR3 protein: CATTRGKNTGELFF; J gene: TRBJ2-2; clone size: few; D gene: NA; V gene: TRBV28
CDR3 DNA: TGTGCCAGCAGCTTAGCGCGGGCTAGGAGGTCCAATGAGCAGTTCTTC; CDR3 protein: CASSLARARRSNEQFF; J gene: TRBJ2-1; clone size: many; D gene: NA; V gene: TRBV7-8
CDR3 DNA: TGTGCCAGCAGTCCCTTTGGCAAGCAGTACTTC; CDR3 protein: CASSPFGKQYF; J gene: TRBJ2-7; clone size: many; D gene: NA; V gene: TRBV6-2/TRBV6-3
CDR3 DNA: TGTGCCAGCAATGGGGTCGAGCGGAGTTCCTACGAGCAGTACTTC; CDR3 protein: CASNGVERSSYEQYF; J gene: TRBJ2-7; clone size: few; D gene: NA; V gene: TRBV7-9
CDR3 DNA: TGCGCCAGCAGCTTGGGGCCCCCCAGGAACGAGCAGTACTTC; CDR3 protein: CASSLGPPRNEQYF; J gene: TRBJ2-7; clone size: few; D gene: NA; V gene: TRBV5-1
CDR3 DNA: TGTGCCAGCAGTTGGGGGAGCGGGAGGGCCGGAAATGAGCAGTTCTTC; CDR3 protein: CASSWGSGRAGNEQFF; J gene: TRBJ2-1; clone size: few; D gene: TRBD2; V gene: TRBV2
CDR3 DNA: TGTGCCAGCAGCGCGGCCGTTGGTGAGCAGTTCTTC; CDR3 protein: CASSAAVGEQFF; J gene: TRBJ2-1; clone size: few; D gene: NA; V gene: TRBV9
CDR3 DNA: TGTGCTAGTGGTATCGGTCAGGGGGCGCAAGAGACCCAGTACTTC; CDR3 protein: CASGIGQGAQETQYF; J gene: TRBJ2-5; clone size: few; D gene: TRBD1; V gene: TRBV12-5
CDR3 DNA: TGTGCCAGCAGCTCGAAAGGGACAGAGCAAGAGACCCAGTACTTC; CDR3 protein: CASSSKGTEQETQYF; J gene: TRBJ2-5; clone size: few; D gene: TRBD1; V gene: TRBV7-9
CDR3 DNA: TGCAGTGCTAGCGCTAGCGGGACCTACAATGAGCAGTTCTTC; CDR3 protein: CSASASGTYNEQFF; J gene: TRBJ2-1; clone size: few; D gene: TRBD2; V gene: TRBV20-1
CDR3 DNA: TGTGCCTGGAACGGACTTGATACGCAGTATTTT; CDR3 protein: CAWNGLDTQYF; J gene: TRBJ2-3; clone size: few; D gene: NA; V gene: TRBV30
CDR3 DNA: TGTGCCAGAGGATCGGGGGGCGGCTACGAGCAGTACTTC; CDR3 protein: CARGSGGGYEQYF; J gene: TRBJ2-7; clone size: once; D gene: NA; V gene: TRBV6-2/TRBV6-3
CDR3 DNA: TGTGCCAGCAGTGAAGGGGCCGGGGCCGAGCAGTACTTC; CDR3 protein: CASSEGAGAEQYF; J gene: TRBJ2-7; clone size: NA; D gene: NA; V gene: TRBV6-1
CDR3 DNA: TGTGCCAGCAGCTTAACTAGTTCATTAGATACGCAGTATTTT; CDR3 protein: CASSLTSSLDTQYF; J gene: TRBJ2-3; clone size: many; D gene: NA; V gene: TRBV7-6
CDR3 DNA: TGCGCCAGCAGCATCAGAGACAATTCACCCCTCCACTTT; CDR3 protein: CASSIRDNSPLHF; J gene: TRBJ1-6; clone size: NA; D gene: NA; V gene: TRBV10-2
CDR3 DNA: TGCGCCAGCAGCTTGGGTGACGGGGGGTACAATGAGCAGTTCTTC; CDR3 protein: CASSLGDGGYNEQFF; J gene: TRBJ2-1; clone size: few; D gene: TRBD2; V gene: TRBV5-1
CDR3 DNA: TGTGCCAGCAGCTTAGTAGGGAGCTACAGAGACTTC; CDR3 protein: CASSLVGSYRDF; J gene: TRBJ2-7; clone size: few; D gene: NA; V gene: TRBV7-8
CDR3 DNA: TGTGCCAGTAGCCTAGCGGGATTTGAGCAGTTCTTC; CDR3 protein: CASSLAGFEQFF; J gene: TRBJ2-1; clone size: NA; D gene: TRBD2; V gene: TRBV19
CDR3 DNA: TGCAGCGCTCTGGGTCCTCGGAACACCGGGGAGCTGTTTTTT; CDR3 protein: CSALGPRNTGELFF; J gene: TRBJ2-2; clone size: NA; D gene: NA; V gene: TRBV29-1
CDR3 DNA: TGCAGCAGTAACAGCCCGTACGACACTGAAGCTTTCTTT; CDR3 protein: CSSNSPYDTEAFF; J gene: TRBJ1-1; clone size: NA; D gene: NA; V gene: TRBV29-1
CDR3 DNA: TGCAGTGCTAGCGGGACTAGCGCCGGCACAGATACGCAGTATTTT; CDR3 protein: CSASGTSAGTDTQYF; J gene: TRBJ2-3; clone size: many; D gene: TRBD2; V gene: TRBV20-1
CDR3 DNA: TGTGCCAACAGCTTGGGACAGGGGGCATCACAGCCCCAGCATTTT; CDR3 protein: CANSLGQGASQPQHF; J gene: TRBJ1-5; clone size: NA; D gene: TRBD1; V gene: TRBV5-1
CDR3 DNA: TGTGCCAGCAGCACTAGTGGGGGAATCTACGAGCAGTACTTC; CDR3 protein: CASSTSGGIYEQYF; J gene: TRBJ2-7; clone size: few; D gene: NA; V gene: TRBV7-9
CDR3 DNA: TGTGCCTGGAGTGTGTTGTACGAGCAGTACTTC; CDR3 protein: CAWSVLYEQYF; J gene: TRBJ2-7; clone size: few; D gene: NA; V gene: TRBV30
CDR3 DNA: TGTGCCAGCAGCGTAAGGACTAGCGGGGCACTTCAAGAGACCCAGTACTTC; CDR3 protein: CASSVRTSGALQETQYF; J gene: TRBJ2-5; clone size: many; D gene: TRBD2; V gene: TRBV11-2
CDR3 DNA: TGTGCCAGCAGCTTGGAGACTTACAATCAGCCCCAGCATTTT; CDR3 protein: CASSLETYNQPQHF; J gene: TRBJ1-5; clone size: many; D gene: NA; V gene: TRBV7-8
CDR3 DNA: TGTGCCAGCTGTACCAACCCGGGACAGGCAGCCTTGGAGGCTTTCTTT; CDR3 protein: CASCTNPGQAALEAFF; J gene: TRBJ1-1; clone size: few; D gene: TRBD1; V gene: TRBV6-1
CDR3 DNA: TGTGCCAGCAGCCCCCGGTTGGCCACTGAAGCTTTCTTT; CDR3 protein: CASSPRLATEAFF; J gene: TRBJ1-1; clone size: many; D gene: NA; V gene: TRBV3-1
CDR3 DNA: TGTGCCAGCAGCTTACCTAGGACTAGCGGGAAAAGCACAGATACGCAGTATTTT; CDR3 protein: CASSLPRTSGKSTDTQYF; J gene: TRBJ2-3; clone size: NA; D gene: TRBD2; V gene: TRBV6-1
CDR3 DNA: TGTGCCAGCAGCTTGCGCTGGGCAAACTACGAGCAGTACTTC; CDR3 protein: CASSLRWANYEQYF; J gene: TRBJ2-7; clone size: few; D gene: NA; V gene: TRBV5-5
CDR3 DNA: TGTGCCAGCAGATACGGTTCCGGCTACGAGCAGTACTTC; CDR3 protein: CASRYGSGYEQYF; J gene: TRBJ2-7; clone size: few; D gene: NA; V gene: TRBV7-9
CDR3 DNA: TGTGCCAGCAGTAAGACAGGGGGCTTAGGGGGCTACACCTTC; CDR3 protein: CASSKTGGLGGYTF; J gene: TRBJ1-2; clone size: NA; D gene: TRBD1; V gene: TRBV6-1
CDR3 DNA: TGTGCCTGGAGCCCTGGCAGGGTCAATGAGCAGTTCTTC; CDR3 protein: CAWSPGRVNEQFF; J gene: TRBJ2-1; clone size: many; D gene: NA; V gene: TRBV30
CDR3 DNA: TGTGCCACCAGTACATACAGGGGGGGTCAAGAGACCCAGTACTTC; CDR3 protein: CATSTYRGGQETQYF; J gene: TRBJ2-5; clone size: few; D gene: NA; V gene: TRBV24-1
CDR3 DNA: TGTGCCAGCACCGGAAGACTAGCGGGTGGTGAGCAGTTCTTC; CDR3 protein: CASTGRLAGGEQFF; J gene: TRBJ2-1; clone size: many; D gene: TRBD2; V gene: TRBV2
CDR3 DNA: TGTGCCAGCAGCTTAGTGGCGGGAGGGGACGAGACCCAGTACTTC; CDR3 protein: CASSLVAGGDETQYF; J gene: TRBJ2-5; clone size: NA; D gene: TRBD2; V gene: TRBV7-9
CDR3 DNA: TGTGCCAGCAGGGGTTGGACTAGCGGATACAATGAGCAGTTCTTC; CDR3 protein: CASRGWTSGYNEQFF; J gene: TRBJ2-1; clone size: NA; D gene: TRBD2; V gene: TRBV6-2/TRBV6-3